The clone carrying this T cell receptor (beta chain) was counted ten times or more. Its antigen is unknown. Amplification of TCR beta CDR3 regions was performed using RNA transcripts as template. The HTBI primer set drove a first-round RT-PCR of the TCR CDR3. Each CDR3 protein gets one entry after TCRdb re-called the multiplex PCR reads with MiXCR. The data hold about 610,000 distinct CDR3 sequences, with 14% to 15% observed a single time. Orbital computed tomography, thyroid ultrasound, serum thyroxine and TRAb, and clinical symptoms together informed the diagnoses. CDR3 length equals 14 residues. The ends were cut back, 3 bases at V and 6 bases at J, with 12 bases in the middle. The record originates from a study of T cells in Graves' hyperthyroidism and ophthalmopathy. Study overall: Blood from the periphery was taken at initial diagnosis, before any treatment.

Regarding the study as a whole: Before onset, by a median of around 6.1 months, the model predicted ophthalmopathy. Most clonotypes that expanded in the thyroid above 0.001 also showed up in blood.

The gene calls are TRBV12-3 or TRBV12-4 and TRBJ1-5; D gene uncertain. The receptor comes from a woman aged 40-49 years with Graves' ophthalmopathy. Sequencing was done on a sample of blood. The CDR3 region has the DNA TGTGCCAGCAGTTTCCCCGAGGGAGGTCAGCCCCAGCATTTT. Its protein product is CASSFPEGGQPQHF.